This passage covers 19 T cell receptor beta chains from one sample sequenced in a study of T cells in Graves' hyperthyroidism and ophthalmopathy (dated by TCRdb to the late 2010s). The library was generated by multiplex PCR. The sample was run on an Illumina HiSeq 2000. Amplification of TCR beta CDR3 regions was carried out from RNA transcripts. A first-round RT-PCR of the TCR CDR3 used the HTBI primer set with the Qiagen OneStep RT-PCR kit. TCRdb reprocessing: public reads trimmed at Q25 with fastp, clones called with MiXCR, in-frame beta chains kept. Under each unique CDR3 protein, matching rows form one entry showing the most common genes and DNA. This sample holds fewer than 400,000 distinct CDR3 sequences; 25% were observed only once. In total, the top ten clones hold about 70% of the sample. The sequenced material came from blood. Receptor source: a middle-aged man with Graves' hyperthyroidism.

Concerning this clonotype: The junction departs from the called germline gene at one end, perhaps through a read error. CDR3 DNA sequence: TGTGCTAGCAGCTTCTCGGCTAGCGTATACAATGAGCAGTTCTTC. Translating it yields CASSFSASVYNEQFF. This chain connects TRBV7-3 to TRBJ2-1; maybe TRBD2 (6 bases). The CDR3 loop spans 15 amino acids. Germline-derived CDR1 and CDR2 are SGHTA and FQGTGA. Full variable domain (outside the CDR3, taken from reference TRBV7-3 and TRBJ2-1): GAGVSQTPSNKVTEKGKYVELRCDPISGHTALYWYRQSLGQGPEFLIYFQGTGAADDSGLPNDRFFAVRPEGSVSTLKIQRTERGDSAVYLCASSFSASVYNEQFFGPGTRLTVL.

This clonotype has just a few counts. The chain has TRBV6-1 and TRBJ1-1; D call uncertain. Trimming took off 1 base at V and 3 bases at J, with 6 bases between the two ends. Germline CDR1 MNHNS, CDR2 SASEGT. This CDR3 region has 13 residues. DNA of the CDR3: TGTGCCAGCAGTGAAGTCGAGTACACTGAAGCTTTCTTT. This gives the protein CASSEVEYTEAFF.

The rearrangement joins TRBV6-1 to TRBJ2-3; 14 positions agree with TRBD2. V shed 4 bases and J 4 bases; nucleotides not matched to a gene: 1. Germline V gene data show CDR1 as MNHNS and CDR2 as SASEGT. This CDR3 contains 15 residues. The CDR3 region is CASSGLAGGSDTQYF. The CDR3, as DNA: TGTGCCAGCAGTGGACTAGCGGGAGGGTCAGATACGCAGTATTTT.

This clonotype occurred once. This could be a read error, since a much larger clone is one nucleotide away. This chain joins TRBV7-3 and TRBJ2-7, with 8 bases matching TRBD2. This CDR3 has 17 residues. Germline V lookup: CDR1 SGHTA, CDR2 FQGTGA. CDR3 coding DNA: TGTGCCAGCAGCTATCCCCCTCGACCGGGAGGGGACTACGAGCGGTACTTC. This gives the protein CASSYPPRPGGDYERYF.

The rearrangement joins TRBV7-2 to TRBJ2-7; D is perhaps TRBD1 or TRBD2 (6 bases each). V was clipped by 4 bases and J by 3 bases, with 13 bases between them. Germline CDR1 and CDR2: SGHTA and FQGNSA. The CDR3 runs 14 residues. DNA of the CDR3: TGTGCCAGCAGCTCCTGGGGGGCGATCTACGAGCAGTACTTC. Translated: CASSSWGAIYEQYF.

The table lists this clonotype with a few counts. The chain joins TRBV10-3 to TRBJ2-3; no reliable D call. This CDR3 has 12 amino acids. Germline CDR1 is ENHRY and CDR2 is SYGVKD. V lost 2 bases, J lost 4 bases, and 4 bases lay in between. The CDR3 loop is CAISENADTQYF. The CDR3 region has the DNA TGTGCCATCAGTGAGAACGCAGATACGCAGTATTTT.

This clonotype was seen at least ten times. V is TRBV28 and J is TRBJ2-5; 8 bases align to TRBD1. The germline gives CDR1 MDHEN, CDR2 SYDVKM. Trimming at V came to 6 bases and at J to 2 bases, leaving 2 bases not matched to a gene. The CDR3 extends over 13 amino acids. The CDR3 DNA is TGTGCCAGCAGGGACAGGGAACAAGAGACCCAGTACTTC. Amino acid sequence: CASRDREQETQYF. Full variable domain (missing parts from reference TRBV28 and TRBJ2-5): DVKVTQSSRYLVKRTGEKVFLECVQDMDHENMFWYRQDPGLGLRLIYFSYDVKMKEKGDIPEGYSVSREKKERFSLILESASTNQTSMYLCASRDREQETQYFGPGTRLLVL.

CDR3 amino acids: CASSYGAGGDNYGYTF. The CDR3 DNA is TGTGCCAGCAGTTACGGCGCAGGGGGGGATAACTATGGCTACACCTTC. The chain combines TRBV6-6 with TRBJ1-2; 7 nucleotides agree with TRBD1. This CDR3 contains 16 residues. With V trimmed by 2 bases and J by 1 base, 7 bases remained unmatched. Per germline, CDR1 MNHNY and CDR2 SVGAGI (reference sequence).

The chain joins TRBV14 to TRBJ2-1; D is possibly TRBD2 (5 bases). V lost 4 bases, J lost 0 bases, and 16 bases lay in between. This CDR3 is built from 17 residues. The germline V gene encodes CDR1 SGHDN and CDR2 FVKESK. The CDR3 nucleotides are TGTGCCAGCAGCCCAGACCCTTTAGGGAGCTCCTACAATGAGCAGTTCTTC. It yields the protein CASSPDPLGSSYNEQFF.

This clonotype turned up a few times. V is TRBV7-9 and J is TRBJ1-2; D gene ambiguous. The CDR3 is 12 residues long. Germline V gene data show CDR1 as SEHNR and CDR2 as FQNEAQ (reference sequence). The V and J ends lost 5 bases and 5 bases respectively, with 9 bases between them. CDR3 sequence: CASSVQEYGYTF. The CDR3 nucleotides read TGTGCCAGCAGCGTTCAGGAGTATGGCTACACCTTC.

This clonotype appeared a few times. This rearrangement joins TRBV4-2 to TRBJ1-4, with D tentatively TRBD1 (5 bases). The CDR3 is 14 amino acids. Germline-derived CDR1 and CDR2 are LGHNA and YNFKEQ. Trimming removed 3 bases from V and 4 bases from J, with 9 bases in between. Written as DNA, the CDR3 is TGTGCCAGCAGCCAGGGGCAAGTTAATGAAAAACTGTTTTTT. Its translation: CASSQGQVNEKLFF.

The rearrangement joins TRBV11-2 to TRBJ2-5; perhaps TRBD1 as D (7 bases). In germline, CDR1 is SGHAT, CDR2 FQNNGV. The CDR3 runs to 16 residues. Between the trimmed V and J ends, which lost 0 bases and 4 bases, there was a span of 15 bases. In DNA form, the CDR3 reads TGTGCCAGCAGCTTAGACCCCTACAGGGGAGGAGAGACCCAGTACTTC. Protein: CASSLDPYRGGETQYF.

The chain combines TRBV12-3 or TRBV12-4 with TRBJ1-1; no firm D call. Trimming removed 6 bases at V and 8 bases at J, with 13 bases between. CDR3 length: 12 residues. In DNA form, the CDR3 reads TGTGCCAGCAGCCAGGACCATAACGAAGCTTTCTTT. Its translation is CASSQDHNEAFF.

This clonotype was counted between two and nine times. The CDR3 here is CASSFRIGGESPPPQYF. The CDR3 coding sequence is TGCGCCAGCAGCTTCCGAATCGGGGGCGAGAGTCCCCCTCCGCAGTATTTT. J is TRBJ2-3 and V is TRBV5-1; D possibly uses TRBD1 or TRBD2 (6 bases each). CDR1 is SGHRS, CDR2 YFSETQ, per germline. V shed 2 bases and J shed 10 bases, with 26 bases lying between them. The CDR3 is made up of 17 amino acids.

V is TRBV4-1 and J is TRBJ2-1; either TRBD1 or TRBD2 may supply D (6 bases each). The CDR3 loop spans 17 amino acids. Germline lookup yields CDR1 MGHRA and CDR2 YSYEKL. V gave up 0 bases and J gave up 2 bases, with 14 bases separating them. In DNA form, the CDR3 reads TGCGCCAGCAGCCAAGAGCCCCCCGGGGGCGCCTACAATGAGCAGTTCTTC. The encoded protein is CASSQEPPGGAYNEQFF.

Concerning this clonotype itself: One base away lies a much larger clone, so this may be a sequencing read error. V usage is TRBV12-3 or TRBV12-4 and J usage is TRBJ2-5; tentative D call: TRBD2 (5 bases). Trimming cost V 6 bases and J 3 bases, with 17 bases left between them. The CDR3 consists of 15 residues. The CDR3 protein is CASSPWASRKETQYF. The CDR3 nucleotides read TGTGCCAGCAGCCCCTGGGCTAGCAGGAAAGAGACCCAGTACTTC.

This sequence joins TRBV7-9 and TRBJ2-3, with TRBD2 matching over 14 bases. V trimming: 0 bases; J trimming: 8 bases; junction bases outside the gene matches: 7. From germline, CDR1 is SEHNR and CDR2 FQNEAQ (reference sequence). This CDR3 contains 17 residues. CDR3 residues: CASSLAGLAGGGGTQYF. The CDR3 DNA follows: TGTGCCAGCAGCTTAGCCGGACTAGCGGGAGGAGGAGGTACGCAGTATTTT.

This clonotype was seen only a few times. The chain employs TRBV19 and TRBJ2-5, with D perhaps TRBD1 (5 bases). This CDR3 is 13 amino acids long. Deletions cut 10 bases from V and 2 bases from J, with 14 bases between. Germline V CDR1 and CDR2: LNHDA, SQIVND (reference sequence). CDR3: CATARVLQETQYF. The DNA of the CDR3 is TGTGCCACGGCCAGGGTTTTACAAGAGACCCAGTACTTC.

This chain links TRBV30 with TRBJ2-3; possibly TRBD2 for D (6 bases). V was trimmed by 4 bases and J by 3 bases, leaving 20 bases between them. The CDR3 sequence is 16 residues long. The germline V gene encodes CDR1 GTSNPN and CDR2 SVGIG (reference sequence). The CDR3 DNA sequence: TGTGCCTGGACCTTAGGGACCCGGGACTCAACAGATACGCAGTATTTT. Amino acids: CAWTLGTRDSTDTQYF.